The 28 T cell receptor beta chains in this list originate from one sample, sequenced in a study of shared T cell receptors in the human thymus. The data were produced by immunoSEQ multiplex PCR, yet TCRdb's version contains in-frame clones alone and is incomplete. The table shows some 760,000 clones, with 75% to 90% occurring only once. This sample also appeared in a second study, on human thymus T cells.

Sequenced material: thymocytes. The receptors here all came from a girl less than two years old with a congenital heart defect.

The rearrangement links TRBV27 to TRBJ1-5; 8 nucleotides line up with TRBD1. V lost 8 bases and J lost 8; bases outside the gene matches: 8. The length of the CDR3 is 13 residues. Germline assignment: CDR1 MNHEY and CDR2 SMNVEV (reference sequence). The CDR3 DNA reads TGTGCCAGCCGCCCAGGGGGCAGAGAGCCCCAGCATTTT. Translation gives CASRPGGREPQHF.

Only one count was recorded for this clone. The chain joins TRBV11-3 to TRBJ2-3, with D perhaps matching TRBD2 (5 bases). This CDR3 spans 14 amino acids. The V gene lost 3 bases and the J gene lost 0 bases, with 7 bases spanning the gap. Germline V gene lookup returns CDR1 SGHNT and CDR2 YENEEA. The CDR3, as DNA: TGTGCCAGCAGCTTTGGACTCAGCACAGATACGCAGTATTTT. It yields the protein CASSFGLSTDTQYF.

The chain is built from TRBV6-4 and TRBJ1-2, with 8 nucleotides matching TRBD1. Germline V gene lookup returns CDR1 MRHNA and CDR2 SNTAGT. The CDR3 has 16 residues. J gave up 8 bases and V 2 bases, and 13 bases lay outside the gene matches. CDR3 protein: CASSDQGQEGVQGYTF. As DNA, the CDR3 is TGTGCCAGCAGTGACCAGGGACAGGAGGGGGTCCAAGGCTACACCTTC.

V is TRBV5-1 and J is TRBJ1-2; a weak D match, TRBD1 (5 bases). V was trimmed by 0 bases and J by 4 bases, leaving 10 bases between them. The V gene's germline CDR1 is SGHRS and CDR2 YFSETQ. The CDR3 has 14 residues. CDR3 sequence reads: CASSLGQTTYGYTF. The CDR3 bases are TGCGCCAGCAGCTTGGGACAGACCACCTATGGCTACACCTTC.

This clone was observed a few times. This chain uses TRBV6-6 with TRBJ2-7, with TRBD1 matching 7 bases. The CDR3 contains 16 residues. J gave up 0 bases and V 5 bases, and 10 bases lay outside the gene matches. Per germline, CDR1 MNHNY and CDR2 SVGAGI (reference sequence). CDR3 protein: CASSKQQGILSYEQYF. The DNA of the CDR3 is TGTGCCAGCAGTAAACAACAGGGGATACTCTCCTACGAGCAGTACTTC.

This chain links TRBV28 with TRBJ2-5; D remains unclear. The CDR3 sequence is 14 residues long. Germline lookup yields CDR1 MDHEN and CDR2 SYDVKM. V lost 5 bases, J lost 1 base, and 11 bases lay in between. The chain's CDR3 is CASSLSSFQETQYF. CDR3 bases: TGTGCCAGCAGTCTAAGTTCCTTCCAAGAGACCCAGTACTTC.

This chain joins TRBV11-2 and TRBJ2-3; TRBD2 is a possible D gene (6 bases). Germline V lookup: CDR1 SGHAT, CDR2 FQNNGV. V gave up 0 bases and J gave up 7 bases, with 20 bases separating them. The CDR3 extends over 17 amino acids. The CDR3 coding sequence is TGTGCCAGCAGCTTAGAGAGGTTGCTAGCGAGCGAGCATACGCAGTATTTT. It translates to CASSLERLLASEHTQYF.

J is TRBJ1-6 and V is TRBV7-2, with TRBD1 matching 8 bases. V dropped 8 bases and J dropped 7; count of bases not matched to a gene: 10. CDR1 and CDR2 (germline): SGHTA, FQGNSA. This CDR3 comprises 15 residues. The CDR3 protein is CASGNAGGWNSPLHF. The DNA of the CDR3 is TGTGCCAGCGGTAATGCAGGGGGCTGGAATTCACCCCTCCACTTT.

The chain joins TRBV14 to TRBJ1-3; TRBD1 aligns across 9 bases. This CDR3 region has 20 residues. The germline V gene has CDR1 SGHDN and CDR2 FVKESK. V was pared by 4 bases and J by 6 bases, with 22 bases of the junction left unmatched. The CDR3 nucleotides read TGTGCCAGCAGCCCTACCGGGACAGGGAAGGAGGAGAGTCGAGAAAACACCATATATTTT. It specifies CASSPTGTGKEESRENTIYF.

The chain uses TRBV19 and TRBJ2-5; a possible D gene is TRBD2 (6 bases). V lost 3 bases, J lost 4 bases, and 18 bases lay in between. This CDR3 comprises 16 residues. The germline V gene encodes CDR1 LNHDA and CDR2 SQIVND (reference sequence). This CDR3 is CASSIGLALGGETQYF. In DNA form, the CDR3 reads TGTGCCAGTAGTATCGGCCTAGCGCTCGGGGGAGAGACCCAGTACTTC.

The rearrangement uses TRBV7-9 and TRBJ2-7; 9 bases line up with TRBD1. Trimming removed 2 bases from V and 2 bases from J; junction bases left unmatched: 4. The CDR3 has 15 amino acids. Germline-derived CDR1 and CDR2 are SEHNR and FQNEAQ (reference sequence). The CDR3 DNA reads as TGTGCCAGCAGCTTAACCGGGACAGGGACCTACGAGCAGTACTTC. Encoded protein: CASSLTGTGTYEQYF.

This chain connects TRBV5-1 to TRBJ2-7, with D perhaps matching TRBD2 (6 bases). The CDR3 extends over 15 amino acids. V gave up 3 bases and J gave up 7 bases, with 20 bases separating them. Germline V gene sequence: CDR1 SGHRS, CDR2 YFSETQ. This chain's CDR3 is CASSSVGGYFEEQYF. DNA of the CDR3: TGCGCCAGCAGCTCGGTGGGGGGTTATTTTGAGGAGCAGTACTTC. The variable domain in full, with the rest retrieved from reference TRBV5-1 and TRBJ2-7, is KAGVTQTPRYLIKTRGQQVTLSCSPISGHRSVSWYQQTPGQGLQFLFEYFSETQRNKGNFPGRFSGRQFSNSRSEMNVSTLELGDSALYLCASSSVGGYFEEQYFGPGTRLTVT.

The V gene is TRBV4-1, the J gene TRBJ1-5; D is unclear. From germline, CDR1 is MGHRA and CDR2 YSYEKL. Trimming cost V 0 bases and J 3 bases, with 18 bases left between them. The CDR3 is 18 amino acids. This CDR3 is CASSQDPQWGDYNQPQHF. For the CDR3, the DNA is TGCGCCAGCAGCCAAGACCCGCAGTGGGGAGATTACAATCAGCCCCAGCATTTT.

The gene calls are TRBV13 and TRBJ2-7, with a tentative D call TRBD1 (6 bases). This CDR3 has 16 amino acids. V gave up 5 bases and J gave up 7 bases, with 24 bases separating them. Germline CDR1 and CDR2: PRHDT and FYEKMQ (reference sequence). The CDR3 region has the DNA TGTGCCAGCAGCCGCCATCTCGAAGACAGGTTGGTAGAGCAGTACTTC. This codes for CASSRHLEDRLVEQYF.

The chain is built from TRBV5-4 and TRBJ2-3; 8 bases match TRBD2. With 0 bases clipped from V and 2 bases from J, the junction kept 5 bases outside the gene matches. This CDR3 has 16 residues. Germline V gene lookup returns CDR1 SGHNT and CDR2 YYREEE (reference sequence). CDR3 bases: TGTGCCAGCAGCTTGGTATGGCGGGGGGTCACAGATACGCAGTATTTT. This sequence encodes CASSLVWRGVTDTQYF.

The rearrangement uses TRBV9 and TRBJ2-5, with a weak D call TRBD1 (6 bases). Per germline, CDR1 SGDLS and CDR2 YYNGEE. The length of the CDR3 is 17 residues. Trimming removed 1 base at V and 1 base at J, with 17 bases between. CDR3 sequence: CASSVNGAGVIQETQYF. CDR3 nucleotide sequence: TGTGCCAGCAGCGTAAACGGGGCAGGGGTGATCCAAGAGACCCAGTACTTC.

The chain employs TRBV6-5 and TRBJ2-7, with D unresolved. V lost 0 bases and J lost 6, with 9 bases in between. The CDR3 consists of 13 residues. Germline V gene sequence: CDR1 MNHEY, CDR2 SVGAGI. CDR3 bases: TGTGCCAGCAGTTACTCCAAGAGGTGCGAGCAGTACTTC. Translated: CASSYSKRCEQYF.

The rearrangement links TRBV28 to TRBJ1-3; 7 bases agree with TRBD1. V shed 6 bases, J shed 0 bases, and the junction held 5 bases outside the gene matches. Germline loops: CDR1 MDHEN, CDR2 SYDVKM. CDR3 length: 15 amino acids. The CDR3 nucleotides are TGTGCCAGCAGCTCCCGGGACAGCTCTGGAAACACCATATATTTT. It codes for CASSSRDSSGNTIYF.

This rearrangement joins TRBV11-2 to TRBJ2-1, with 8 bases identical to TRBD2. V lost 4 bases and J lost 8; bases outside the gene matches: 16. Germline CDR1 is SGHAT and CDR2 is FQNNGV. The CDR3 runs 17 residues. The CDR3 reads CASSSTDGSGGLYEQFF. The CDR3 bases are TGTGCCAGCAGCTCGACTGATGGATCGGGGGGGCTCTATGAGCAGTTCTTC.

The sample holds one count of this clone. J is TRBJ1-6 and V is TRBV18, with D tentatively TRBD1 (6 bases). The CDR3 has 19 amino acids. CDR1 is KGHSH, CDR2 LQKENI, per germline. V shed 3 bases and J shed 8 bases, with 26 bases lying between them. The CDR3 spells CASSPAGAVRNNPDSPLHF. The CDR3 DNA follows: TGTGCCAGCTCACCGGCGGGGGCCGTACGGAACAATCCGGATTCACCCCTCCACTTT.

This clone was picked up a small number of times. The chain couples TRBV7-6 to TRBJ1-2, with D possibly being TRBD1 (6 bases). The CDR3 extends over 15 amino acids. CDR1 is SGHVS, CDR2 FNYEAQ, per germline. Trimming removed 8 bases from V and 7 bases from J, with 23 bases in between. The CDR3 here is CASPDRQLGLSGYTF. The CDR3 coding sequence is TGTGCCAGCCCAGACAGGCAACTGGGTTTGAGTGGCTACACCTTC.

CDR3 nucleotide sequence: TGTGCCAGCAGCTCCAAAACTAGTCCGGAGACCCAGTACTTC. It encodes CASSSKTSPETQYF. The chain joins TRBV7-8 to TRBJ2-5, with D possibly matching TRBD2 (5 bases). The V end lost 4 bases, the J end lost 5 bases, and 14 bases lay between the germline ends. The CDR3 has 14 amino acids. Germline V gene sequence: CDR1 SGHVS, CDR2 FQNEAQ.

The rearrangement links TRBV4-2 to TRBJ2-7, with 9 bases that match TRBD2. This CDR3 contains 18 residues. CDR1 and CDR2 (germline): LGHNA, YNFKEQ. The ends lost 1 base at V and 2 bases at J; junction bases unmatched: 12. The CDR3 region is CASSQVLRSAGGTYEQYF. The CDR3 bases are TGTGCCAGCAGCCAAGTATTGCGTTCGGCGGGGGGGACCTACGAGCAGTACTTC.

The rearrangement joins TRBV10-3 to TRBJ1-1, with 10 bases fitting TRBD1. J lost 2 bases, V lost 10 bases, and 4 bases had no gene match. CDR1 is ENHRY and CDR2 is SYGVKD in the germline V gene. This CDR3 has 13 amino acids. CDR3 residues: CATWDRGNTEAFF. The DNA of the CDR3 is TGTGCCACCTGGGACAGGGGTAACACTGAAGCTTTCTTT.

The chain carries TRBV5-1 and TRBJ1-3, with TRBD1 as a possible D gene (6 bases). The CDR3 consists of 20 residues. The V end lost 3 bases, the J end lost 4 bases, and 29 bases lay between the germline ends. CDR1 and CDR2 from the germline V gene are SGHRS and YFSETQ. Here the CDR3 DNA reads TGCGCCAGCAGCTCAACAGGGTTTCCCGGGATTAGTCAACAAGGAAACACCATATATTTT. Its translation: CASSSTGFPGISQQGNTIYF.

The V gene is TRBV18, the J gene TRBJ1-6; the D gene is possibly TRBD1 (6 bases). V gave up 3 bases and J gave up 9 bases, with 21 bases separating them. The CDR3 extends over 17 amino acids. The germline V gene encodes CDR1 KGHSH and CDR2 LQKENI. This chain's CDR3 is CASSPWSKAGDVSPLHF. The CDR3 DNA sequence: TGTGCCAGCTCACCTTGGAGTAAGGCAGGGGACGTTTCACCCCTCCACTTT. The variable domain in full, completed from reference TRBV18 and TRBJ1-6, reads NAGVMQNPRHLVRRRGQEARLRCSPMKGHSHVYWYRQLPEEGLKFMVYLQKENIIDESGMPKERFSAEFPKEGPSILRIQQVVRGDSAAYFCASSPWSKAGDVSPLHFGNGTRLTVT.

The chain carries TRBV5-6 and TRBJ1-2; 8 nucleotides match TRBD1. This CDR3 is built from 14 residues. Per germline, CDR1 SGHDT and CDR2 YYEEEE. V lost 2 bases, J lost 7 bases, and 7 bases stayed unmatched. The CDR3 DNA is TGTGCCAGCAGCTTAGGACAGGGCTTGGCTGGCTACACCTTC. Protein product: CASSLGQGLAGYTF.

The rearrangement links TRBV13 to TRBJ2-5; 7 positions agree with TRBD1. This CDR3 region has 14 residues. The V gene's germline CDR1 is PRHDT and CDR2 FYEKMQ (reference sequence). The V gene end was trimmed by 5 bases and the J gene end by 2 bases; junction bases not matched to a gene: 5. The CDR3 region has the DNA TGTGCCAGCAGCACTAGGGACAGTCAAGAGACCCAGTACTTC. It is translated as CASSTRDSQETQYF.